This T cell receptor (beta chain) was sequenced in a study of T cell clones after liver transplantation. CDR3 length: 11 residues. V was pared by 2 bases and J by 5 bases, with 3 bases between. CDR1 is LNHDA and CDR2 is SQIVND in the germline V gene (reference sequence). Produced via immunoSEQ multiplex PCR; TCRdb's table is partial and in-frame only. The sample has some 15,000 clones, roughly 84% seen once. This chain uses TRBV19 with TRBJ2-5; D gene uncertain. Sequencing used CD8+ T cells from blood, obtained around 44 months after liver transplant. This TCR derives from a human patient who received a liver transplant. Some T cells may be transferred from the graft donor. The CDR3 here is CASSIMETQYF. The DNA for the CDR3 is TGTGCCAGTAGTATAATGGAGACCCAGTACTTC. Together with reference TRBV19 and TRBJ2-5, the CDR3 gives the full variable domain: DGGITQSPKYLFRKEGQNVTLSCEQNLNHDAMYWYRQDPGQGLRLIYYSQIVNDFQKGDIAEGYSVSREKKESFPLTVTSAQKNPTAFYLCASSIMETQYFGPGTRLLVL.